This TCR beta chain came from a study of T-cell memory formation after mild COVID-19 (dated by TCRdb to the early 2020s). Broadly, across the study: TCR sequence clusters from the two donors were largely donor specific. The cohort was made up of two young adult volunteers, one female and one male, who were previously healthy. In a couple of donors, T-cell clones that expanded and contracted after mild COVID-19 were tracked by sequencing TCRalpha and TCRbeta repertoires over time. Beyond this particular receptor, the publication reports: Contracting CD4+ clones were found mainly in CM and EM memory subsets, while CD8+ clones were enriched in EMRA. Only two mild cases were covered in the study, and larger cohorts including severe cases with pre-infection samples were considered necessary. Whether the second-wave clones peaking on day 37 were SARS-CoV-2 specific was not confirmed. The detection of some responding clones in pre-infection memory suggests that pre-existing cross-reactive memory T cells joined the SARS-CoV-2 response. From day 15 to 85, contracting clones showed balanced CD4/CD8 phenotypes, whereas a second wave of clones that expanded from day 15 to 37 leaned towards CD4+.

This clonotype appeared a few times. Its antigen is currently not known. No base quality information exists; no much larger clone differs at one position. Ficoll-Paque density gradient centrifugation was the method used to isolate PBMCs. The sequencer was an Illumina NovaSeq 6000. Using 5'RACE with constant-segment primers, TCRalpha and TCRbeta cDNA libraries were constructed, with sample barcodes and unique molecular identifiers added in the process. RNA was extracted from every sample with Trizol reagent. Amplification of the libraries took two PCR steps, and the second step added a second sample barcode plus Illumina TruSeq adapters. Sequencing of libraries was performed on an Illumina NovaSeq with 2 x 150 bp paired-end reads. The paper's processing steps were these. With migec v1.2.7, reads were demultiplexed and then collapsed into UMI-guided consensus sequences. Using mixcr v2.1.11, UMI consensuses were aligned to TRA and TRB V and J templates and then assembled into clonotypes. A clonotype was counted as expanded or contracted only when both edgeR and NoisET called the clonotype significant, with the noise models trained on biological replicates. edgeR calls used a false discovery rate-adjusted p below 0.01 and a log2 fold-change threshold of 1. As an exploratory analysis of dynamics, PCA with hierarchical clustering was applied to max-normalized trajectories of the 1000 most abundant clonotypes. Each responding clone was given a CD4 or CD8 phenotype based on the CD4+ and CD8+ repertoires, which had been sequenced separately. The public reads were quality trimmed at Q25 with fastp and then assembled into clones with MiXCR by TCRdb, keeping productive beta chains. Rows are unified per CDR3 protein, each entry keeping the most common DNA and genes. None of the V and J calls come from the authors' own analysis; TCRdb made them. In all, the sample holds more than 100,000 distinct CDR3 sequences, and around 15% of those were seen once. The top ten hold 4% to 6% of the sample.

The CDR1 and CDR2 encoded by the germline V gene are MNHEY and SVGAGI. At the junction V is shortened by 8 bases and J by 5 bases, with 14 bases in between. Counted from cysteine to phenylalanine, this CDR3 has 13 amino acids. Here the CDR3 DNA is all that survives: 39 bases in frame from base 1. The sequence derives from a young man who had mild COVID-19 (a few samples of this study predate the infection). The sample titles of this study are shuffled in the database, so cell type and time point are left out; the donor was told from shared clones. Sequenced sample: PBMCs or a T cell subset sorted from them (not recorded which). Here the chain combines TRBV6-5 and TRBJ2-3; possibly the D gene is TRBD2, per 6 matching bases. In nucleotides, the sequence is TGTGCCAGCCGGGGGTCCGGTAAAGATACGCAGTATTTT. The encoded protein is CASRGSGKDTQYF.